One and the same sample provided the 8 T cell receptor beta chains below, sequenced in a study of cytotoxic CD8 clonotypes in ibrutinib-treated CLL. Sequenced by immunoSEQ multiplex PCR; TCRdb stores in-frame clones only, minus some. The data show roughly 190,000 clones, with over 55% seen just once and roughly 13% held by the top ten. The sample in question was PBMCs, obtained after 24 months of ibrutinib treatment. Receptors originate from a human donor with chronic lymphocytic leukemia.

This clone was seen more than once but under ten times. V usage is TRBV19 and J usage is TRBJ2-7; a possible D gene is TRBD1 (6 bases). The V end lost 1 base, the J end lost 2 bases, and 15 bases lay between the germline ends. The germline CDR1 and CDR2 sequences are LNHDA and SQIVND (reference sequence). The length of the CDR3 is 16 residues. The CDR3 nucleotides are TGTGCCAGTAGTATAGGCCCCGACAGGCCTACCTACGAGCAGTACTTC. It yields the protein CASSIGPDRPTYEQYF.

The V gene is TRBV9, the J gene TRBJ2-2; D gene uncertain. The CDR3 runs to 15 residues. Trimming took 0 bases from V and 4 from J, leaving 10 bases between them. Germline CDR1 and CDR2: SGDLS and YYNGEE. In nucleotides, the CDR3 is TGTGCCAGCAGCGTAGGGCAGACTTTCACCGGGGAGCTGTTTTTT. It is translated as CASSVGQTFTGELFF.

The chain uses TRBV7-2 and TRBJ2-6; no clear D. Trimming shortened V by 5 bases and J by 12 bases, and 14 bases separated the two germline ends. Germline lookup yields CDR1 SGHTA and CDR2 FQGNSA. The CDR3 spans 13 residues. The CDR3 loop is CASSPVVVAVLTF. For the CDR3, the DNA is TGTGCCAGCAGCCCCGTAGTCGTGGCCGTCCTGACTTTC.

The chain recombines TRBV5-8 with TRBJ1-5; D perhaps matches TRBD1 (5 bases). Trimming took off 0 bases at V and 0 bases at J, with 7 bases between the two ends. CDR3 length equals 15 residues. Per germline, CDR1 SGHTS and CDR2 YDEGEE. CDR3 nucleotides: TGTGCCAGCAGCTTGGGGACATATAGCAATCAGCCCCAGCATTTT. Its translation: CASSLGTYSNQPQHF.

The CDR3 here is CASSPPGAGSSYNEQFF. As DNA, the CDR3 is TGTGCCAGCAGCCCCCCGGGGGCGGGGAGCTCCTACAATGAGCAGTTCTTC. The rearrangement links TRBV7-9 to TRBJ2-1, with D perhaps matching TRBD1 or TRBD2 (6 bases each). The CDR3 has 17 residues. The germline V gene encodes CDR1 SEHNR and CDR2 FQNEAQ (reference sequence). The V gene lost 5 bases and the J gene lost 0 bases, with 17 bases spanning the gap.

This clone was detected a few times. The chain links TRBV29-1 to TRBJ2-4; 9 bases align to TRBD1. V shed 6 bases and J 2 bases; nucleotides not matched to a gene: 5. CDR1 and CDR2 from the germline V gene are SQVTM and ANQGSEA. The CDR3 is 14 residues long. This CDR3 is CSVAHRGPKNIQYF. DNA for the CDR3: TGCAGCGTAGCCCACAGGGGGCCCAAAAACATTCAGTACTTC. The variable domain in full, with the rest retrieved from reference TRBV29-1 and TRBJ2-4, is SAVISQKPSRDICQRGTSLTIQCQVDSQVTMMFWYRQQPGQSLTLIATANQGSEATYESGFVIDKFPISRPNLTFSTLTVSNMSPEDSSIYLCSVAHRGPKNIQYFGAGTRLSVL.

J is TRBJ2-7 and V is TRBV6-5, with 9 bases matching TRBD1. V dropped 6 bases and J dropped 9; count of bases not matched to a gene: 15. CDR1 MNHEY and CDR2 SVGAGI come from the germline V gene. The CDR3 length is 15 residues. The CDR3 loop reads CASRRTGTGTSGQYF. The CDR3 DNA reads TGTGCCAGCAGGCGTACCGGGACAGGGACCTCTGGGCAGTACTTC.

The CDR3 coding sequence is TGTGCCAGCAGCTTATTACGGGTCGGCGAGCAGTACTTC. Translated: CASSLLRVGEQYF. This chain connects TRBV11-1 to TRBJ2-7; D gene ambiguous. Trimming shortened V by 2 bases and J by 6 bases, and 11 bases separated the two germline ends. The length of the CDR3 is 13 residues. Germline V gene data show CDR1 as SGHAT and CDR2 as FQDESV (reference sequence).